This passage covers 8 T cell receptor beta chains from one sample sequenced in a study of T cell changes during pregnancy in multiple sclerosis (dated by TCRdb to the late 2010s). The library was produced with the immunoSEQ multiplex PCR assay. The clones in this table, taken by TCRdb from immuneACCESS, are in-frame only. Not every clone is retained; where verified, under half of the shortfall comes from an unresolved V gene, and the cause of the rest is unknown. The sample includes 40,000 to 55,000 clones, with 80% to 95% observed a single time. The top ten hold 0.61% of the sample. The material sequenced was CD4+ T cells from peripheral blood mononuclear cells, taken after pregnancy. The receptors derive from a female donor in good health, enrolled as a control in a pregnancy study.

The chain is built from TRBV5-4 and TRBJ2-1; D not resolved. The CDR3 has 14 residues. In germline, CDR1 is SGHNT, CDR2 YYREEE (reference sequence). Trimming cost V 0 bases and J 8 bases, with 12 bases left between them. The CDR3 sequence is CASSLDIRRDEQFF. CDR3 nucleotide sequence: TGTGCCAGCAGCTTGGATATTAGACGGGATGAGCAGTTCTTC.

The V call is TRBV29-1, the J call TRBJ1-1, with no clear D. The CDR3 covers 13 residues. CDR1 is SQVTM and CDR2 is ANQGSEA in the germline V gene. With 6 bases removed from V and 1 base from J, the gap between germline ends came to 12 bases. As DNA, the CDR3 is TGCAGCGTCCCCTCTCCCGGGAACACTGAAGCTTTCTTT. Translating it yields CSVPSPGNTEAFF.

This clone was detected only a few times. This rearrangement joins TRBV10-2 to TRBJ1-6, with D possibly matching TRBD1 (6 bases). V was cut by 0 bases and J by 17 bases, with 14 bases left in between. The CDR3 is 13 amino acids. Germline V gene sequence: CDR1 WSHSY, CDR2 SAAADI. The CDR3 protein is CASSESKQGIIHF. CDR3 nucleotides: TGCGCCAGCAGTGAGTCAAAACAGGGAATCATCCACTTT.

This chain connects TRBV28 to TRBJ2-7; TRBD2 aligns across 10 bases. This CDR3 has 14 amino acids. Germline assignment: CDR1 MDHEN and CDR2 SYDVKM. With V trimmed by 2 bases and J by 3 bases, 1 base remained unmatched. The CDR3 spells CASSLLAGVYEQYF. Here the CDR3 DNA reads TGTGCCAGCAGTTTACTAGCGGGAGTCTACGAGCAGTACTTC.

The chain joins TRBV9 to TRBJ2-5; possibly TRBD2 for D (6 bases). There are 14 residues in the CDR3. Germline V CDR1 and CDR2: SGDLS, YYNGEE. Trimming removed 2 bases at V and 0 bases at J, with 8 bases between. CDR3 DNA sequence: TGTGCCAGCAGCGTCGGGGACTACCAAGAGACCCAGTACTTC. Translating it yields CASSVGDYQETQYF.

This rearrangement joins TRBV19 to TRBJ1-1; maybe TRBD1 (6 bases). The CDR3 covers 15 residues. The V and J ends lost 5 bases and 5 bases respectively, with 18 bases between them. Germline V gives CDR1 LNHDA, CDR2 SQIVND (reference sequence). CDR3 bases: TGTGCCAGTAGTCCCTACCTCAGGGGAAGGACTGAAGCTTTCTTT. The encoded protein is CASSPYLRGRTEAFF.

This clone was found once. The chain couples TRBV30 to TRBJ1-5; the D gene is possibly TRBD1 (6 bases). The germline V gene has CDR1 GTSNPN and CDR2 SVGIG (reference sequence). The length of the CDR3 is 15 residues. Trimming removed 1 base at V and 0 bases at J, with 10 bases between. CDR3 bases: TGTGCCTGGAGTGGGGACATTAATAGCAATCAGCCCCAGCATTTT. It is translated as CAWSGDINSNQPQHF. Based on the CDR3 plus reference TRBV30 and TRBJ1-5, the full variable domain is SQTIHQWPATLVQPVGSPLSLECTVEGTSNPNLYWYRQAAGRGLQLLFYSVGIGQISSEVPQNLSASRPQDRQFILSSKKLLLSDSGFYLCAWSGDINSNQPQHFGDGTRLSIL.

This clone was observed once. The chain recombines TRBV7-6 with TRBJ2-5; 9 nucleotides align to TRBD1. The junction had 6 bases not matched to a gene; V was cut back by 5 bases and J by 2 bases. CDR3 length equals 15 residues. The germline V gene encodes CDR1 SGHVS and CDR2 FNYEAQ. DNA of the CDR3: TGTGCCAGCAGCCTAGGGGGACAGGGACAAGAGACCCAGTACTTC. This gives the protein CASSLGGQGQETQYF.